This section outlines one T cell receptor beta chain sequence together with its context. These data originate in a study of blood T cell repertoires in COVID-19. Looking at the study overall: In each case, the material was cDNA or gDNA derived from T cells, B-cell-depleted T cells, or PBMCs.

The CDR3 sequence is 15 residues long. The germline V and J ends were trimmed by 1 base and 6 bases, with 15 bases remaining between them. Germline V gene sequence: CDR1 KGHSH, CDR2 LQKENI. The protocol was immunoSEQ multiplex PCR, while the TCRdb copy is restricted to in-frame clones and leaves out a portion. Of over 250,000 clones listed, around 86% are singletons. This sequence joins TRBV18 and TRBJ1-2; possibly TRBD1 for D (6 bases). The origin of this receptor is a human donor in a cohort sampled during active COVID-19. The source material was peripheral blood. CDR3 bases: TGTGCCAGCTCACCACGCAGACAGGACCTTGATGGCTACACCTTC. Its translation is CASSPRRQDLDGYTF. The full variable domain, rest sourced from reference TRBV18 and TRBJ1-2, is NAGVMQNPRHLVRRRGQEARLRCSPMKGHSHVYWYRQLPEEGLKFMVYLQKENIIDESGMPKERFSAEFPKEGPSILRIQQVVRGDSAAYFCASSPRRQDLDGYTFGSGTRLTVV.